This T cell receptor (beta chain) came from a study of blood T cell repertoires in COVID-19. The CDR3 has 14 amino acids. Trimming pared 3 bases from V and 1 base from J, leaving 9 bases between. Germline V gene sequence: CDR1 MNHNS, CDR2 SASEGT. The assay was immunoSEQ multiplex PCR, and TCRdb's table has in-frame clones only and misses some. The table records about 220,000 clones, 85% to 90% of them present only once. The age range of participants was 18 to 89 years, with residence in about two dozen US areas. This clone was observed a single time. The clonotype originates from a woman under 30 in a cohort exposed to, infected with or recovered from COVID-19 (not recorded which). The chain couples TRBV6-1 to TRBJ1-2; D unclear. The sequenced sample was PBMCs or T cells enriched from blood (not recorded which). In DNA, the CDR3 is TGTGCCAGCAGTGACGGGTCCGTTAACTATGGCTACACCTTC. It specifies CASSDGSVNYGYTF.